The following is a T cell receptor beta chain sequence with its context. Its antigen is currently not known. Base qualities are not recorded, but no much larger clone differs from it by a single base. Collaborating institutions collected whole blood in K2EDTA tubes following their own protocols. For TCRbeta analysis, collaborators shipped samples in one of three forms: frozen whole blood, isolated PBMCs, or DNA extracted from either of those sample types. Measured from the cysteine to the phenylalanine, the CDR3 is 15 residues long. Only the CDR3 part of the read is kept: 45 bases, read in frame from the first base. CDR1 and CDR2 were assigned from the germline V gene as MNHEY and SVGAGI. Deletion took 6 bases off V and 3 bases off J, with a span of 18 bases between the germline ends. The data belong to a study of blood T cell repertoires in COVID-19 (dated by TCRdb to 2018 to 2021). Turning to the overall study: Collaborator samples came from the United States, Italy and Spain and covered acute and convalescent phases of COVID-19. HLA class I and class II types, where available, came from metadata supplied by the sample provider rather than from assay-based typing. Subjects who had been exposed to COVID-19, were actively infected with it, or had recovered from it provided the deeply sampled blood TCRbeta repertoires that made up the dataset. Sample metadata almost always included a de-identified subject ID, COVID-19 status, age in years and sex. The repertoires were released in a freely available public database intended as a resource for research on the immune response to SARS-CoV-2. The material from the prospective study consisted of cDNA or gDNA derived from T cells, B-cell-depleted T cells, or PBMCs. Samples came from the ongoing ImmuneRACE study (first 160 participants) plus 1,254 subjects from 6 global collaborators. Broad study findings and their caveats: Clinical and demographic metadata were provided uncurated, with the amount varying by source and participant.

TCRbeta CDR3 regions were amplified from genomic DNA by means of the immunoSEQ Assay, a bias-controlled multiplex PCR. The paper's processing steps were these. The number of nucleated cells in each sample was estimated by amplification of reference gene primers within the assay. Sequence reads were collapsed and filtered to measure the absolute abundance of every unique TCRbeta CDR3 rearrangement. For each sample, productive Simpson clonality was calculated as the square root of Simpson's diversity index across productive rearrangements. Held by TCRdb, this immuneACCESS table contains in-frame sequences only and omits some clones. Under half of the omission traces to an unresolved V gene where checked; the cause of the rest is unknown. The DNA was the basis for D and trimming; V, J and clone size are from that table. The sample table records about 210,000 clones; around four fifths of these occur just once. Of the sample, about 8.1% falls within the top ten clones.

Material: peripheral blood. The chain uses TRBV6-5 and TRBJ2-7; TRBD2 is a possible D gene, resting on 6 matching bases. This receptor was obtained from a woman aged 45-60 years with acute or convalescent COVID-19. The CDR3 amino acid sequence is: CASSPRRGGVYEQYF. The nucleotide sequence reads as follows: TGTGCCAGCAGCCCCCGGAGGGGCGGAGTCTACGAGCAGTACTTC.